This passage covers 10 T cell receptor beta chains from one sample sequenced in a study of blood T cell repertoires in COVID-19. This table comes from immunoSEQ multiplex PCR, and its TCRdb copy is limited to in-frame clones, with some not included. The sample includes some 90,000 clones, roughly 87% seen only once; the top ten take more than 2%. Sequenced material: peripheral blood. These receptors were obtained from a middle-aged man with acute or convalescent COVID-19.

J is TRBJ2-1 and V is TRBV7-8; 8 bases fit TRBD2. The J segment lost 0 bases and the V segment lost 4 bases, leaving 5 bases of the junction unmatched. The CDR3 spans 16 residues. The germline CDR1 and CDR2 sequences are SGHVS and FQNEAQ. In nucleotides, the CDR3 is TGTGCCAGCAGCTCTTCGAGCGGGAGCTCCTACAATGAGCAGTTCTTC. This sequence encodes CASSSSSGSSYNEQFF.

The chain recombines TRBV11-1 with TRBJ2-1; D gene ambiguous. V was trimmed by 1 base and J by 7 bases, leaving 8 bases between them. Germline V gives CDR1 SGHAT, CDR2 FQDESV (reference sequence). This CDR3 is 13 amino acids long. CDR3 region: CASSLVRSNEQFF. In DNA, the CDR3 is TGTGCCAGCAGCTTAGTGCGTTCGAATGAGCAGTTCTTC.

CDR3 in DNA: TGCGCCAGCAGCCTAGCCCGGACTAGCGGAGTCAATGAGCAGTTCTTC. Its protein product is CASSLARTSGVNEQFF. J is TRBJ2-1 and V is TRBV5-1, with TRBD2 matching over 10 bases. This CDR3 contains 16 residues. J lost 6 bases, V lost 4 bases, and 10 bases had no gene match. The germline V gene encodes CDR1 SGHRS and CDR2 YFSETQ.

This CDR3 is CASSYSGGSGNTIYF. The CDR3 DNA sequence: TGTGCCAGCAGTTACTCGGGGGGGTCTGGAAACACCATATATTTT. V is TRBV6-5 and J is TRBJ1-3, with D possibly TRBD1 on 5 matching bases. The CDR3 contains 15 residues. CDR1 is MNHEY, CDR2 SVGAGI, per germline. Trimming shortened V by 0 bases and J by 1 base, and 7 bases separated the two germline ends.

CDR3 nucleotide sequence: TGCAGCGTTACCACGGGACAGGGTATTTCCGAGCAGTACTTC. Amino acids: CSVTTGQGISEQYF. V gene TRBV29-1 combines with J gene TRBJ2-7; 9 bases agree with TRBD1. This CDR3 comprises 14 residues. The germline V gene has CDR1 SQVTM and CDR2 ANQGSEA. Losses at the gene ends were 5 bases for V and 6 bases for J; bases not matched to a gene: 11.

The J gene is TRBJ1-3, the V gene TRBV3-1 (or the pseudogene TRBV3-2); D call uncertain. The CDR3 totals 14 residues. V was cut by 2 bases and J by 0 bases, with 5 bases left in between. Germline V gene data show CDR1 as LGHDT and CDR2 as YNNKEL (reference sequence). DNA of the CDR3: TGTGCCAGCAGCCAACGCTACTCTGGAAACACCATATATTTT. Amino acid sequence: CASSQRYSGNTIYF.

This chain's CDR3 is CASSKEGYNEKLFF. The CDR3 DNA reads TGCGCCAGCAGCAAGGAGGGGTATAATGAAAAACTGTTTTTT. The J gene is TRBJ1-4, the V gene TRBV5-1; tentatively, D is TRBD1 (5 bases). There are 14 residues in the CDR3. V lost 4 bases and J 4 bases, leaving 11 bases between the germline ends. Germline loops: CDR1 SGHRS, CDR2 YFSETQ.

This clone was seen just once. The gene calls are TRBV7-3 and TRBJ2-1; D is possibly TRBD2 (6 bases). CDR1 SGHTA and CDR2 FQGTGA come from the germline V gene. Trimming cost V 2 bases and J 8 bases, with 16 bases left between them. CDR3 size: 15 residues. The DNA of the CDR3 is TGTGCCAGCAGCTTAGTGGCGGGATCGGTGGATGAGCAGTTCTTC. Translated, it gives CASSLVAGSVDEQFF.

The CDR3 DNA reads TGTGCCAGTAGTATCACGACAGGGAGGTGGGATCAGCCCCAGCATTTT. This codes for CASSITTGRWDQPQHF. The V gene is TRBV19, the J gene TRBJ1-5, with 7 bases identical to TRBD1. Trimming took 3 bases from V and 5 from J; bases not matched to a gene: 10. There are 16 residues in the CDR3. Germline loops: CDR1 LNHDA, CDR2 SQIVND (reference sequence). Complete variable domain (other parts from reference TRBV19 and TRBJ1-5): DGGITQSPKYLFRKEGQNVTLSCEQNLNHDAMYWYRQDPGQGLRLIYYSQIVNDFQKGDIAEGYSVSREKKESFPLTVTSAQKNPTAFYLCASSITTGRWDQPQHFGDGTRLSIL.

J is TRBJ2-6 and V is TRBV4-1; 8 positions agree with TRBD1. The CDR3 length is 16 residues. Germline V gene data show CDR1 as MGHRA and CDR2 as YSYEKL. Trimming took 1 base from V and 4 from J; bases not matched to a gene: 3. In nucleotides, the CDR3 is TGCGCCAGCAGCCAAGCGACAGGGGACGGGGCCAACGTCCTGACTTTC. Residues: CASSQATGDGANVLTF.